This TCR beta chain was documented in a study of beta chain features in type 1 diabetes. Study-wide background: Patient and healthy donor groups were alike in age, gender and cell yields. Study results and limitations: Moderate but significant shortening of TCRB CDR3s was recorded in all four CD4+ subsets from Type 1 diabetes patients.

The entirety of the isolated RNA underwent reverse transcription, so expressed TCRB transcripts were sequenced. Repertoires were generated with immunoSEQ multiplex PCR, while TCRdb's copy carries only in-frame clones and drops some. Of around 710,000 clones in the sample, around an eighth were seen once. This clone occurred a few times. What it binds is not known. Via the markers CD45RO/CCR7/CD25/CD127/CD95/CD27, stem cell-like memory, regulatory, central memory and naive CD4+ cells were sorted. The clonotype originates from a man aged 30 to 39 with type 1 diabetes. The specimen sequenced was naive CD4+ T cells from blood.

CDR3: CASSWDRGLTGELFF. As DNA, the CDR3 is TGTGCCAGCAGCTGGGACAGGGGATTAACCGGGGAGCTGTTTTTT. This chain uses TRBV7-2 with TRBJ2-2; 10 nucleotides align to TRBD1. This CDR3 is built from 15 residues. V was pared by 4 bases and J by 5 bases, with 4 bases of the junction left unmatched. Germline V gives CDR1 SGHTA, CDR2 FQGNSA.